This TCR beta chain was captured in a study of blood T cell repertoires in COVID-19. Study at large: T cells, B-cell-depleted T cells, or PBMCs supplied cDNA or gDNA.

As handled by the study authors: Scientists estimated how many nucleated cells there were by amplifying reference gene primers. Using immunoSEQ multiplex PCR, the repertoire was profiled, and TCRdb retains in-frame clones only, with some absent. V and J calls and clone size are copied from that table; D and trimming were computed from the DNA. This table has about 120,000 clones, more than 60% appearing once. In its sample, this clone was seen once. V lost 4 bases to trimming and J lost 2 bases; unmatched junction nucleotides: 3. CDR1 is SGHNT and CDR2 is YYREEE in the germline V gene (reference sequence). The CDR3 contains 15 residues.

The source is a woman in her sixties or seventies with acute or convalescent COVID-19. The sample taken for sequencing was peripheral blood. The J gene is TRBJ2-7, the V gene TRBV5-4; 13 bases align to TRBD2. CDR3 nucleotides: TGTGCCAGCAGCGATGGGACTAGCGGGGCCTACGAGCAGTACTTC. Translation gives CASSDGTSGAYEQYF. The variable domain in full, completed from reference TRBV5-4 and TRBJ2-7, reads ETGVTQSPTHLIKTRGQQVTLRCSSQSGHNTVSWYQQALGQGPQFIFQYYREEENGRGNFPPRFSGLQFPNYSSELNVNALELDDSALYLCASSDGTSGAYEQYFGPGTRLTVT.